This is a list of T cell receptor beta chains from one sample in a study of response to subunit inactivated influenza vaccine. TCRdb reanalysed the RT-PCR reads using MiXCR and keeps one entry per CDR3 protein. The sample yields about 830,000 distinct CDR3 sequences, around 18% seen once. Specimen: PBMCs from blood, collected roughly 5 days after vaccination. The receptor set was obtained from a man aged 50 or older who received an inactivated influenza vaccine. Each CDR3 is given with its conserved first and last residue. The D gene is left open where the match is weak. Some rows have no size entry. The others give once, few or many, or a class for an expanded clone.

d_call	clone_size	v_call	j_call	cdr3_nt	cdr3_aa
TRBD2	few	TRBV20-1	TRBJ2-7	TGCAGTGCAACCGGGACTAGCGGGAGATTCTACGAGCAGTACTTC	CSATGTSGRFYEQYF
NA	few	TRBV11-2	TRBJ2-7	TGTGCCAGCAGCTTCGGGGAGCAGTACTTC	CASSFGEQYF
NA	NA	TRBV5-6	TRBJ2-1	TGTGCCAGCAATCGGGGCGGGGTTTACAATGAGCAGTTCTTC	CASNRGGVYNEQFF
NA	NA	TRBV5-5	TRBJ2-3	TGTGCCAGCAGCTCCCGGGCGGACCTCAACACAGATACGCAGTATTTT	CASSSRADLNTDTQYF
NA	few	TRBV7-2	TRBJ2-2	TGTGCCAGCAGCTTGGGCGGACCGGCCGGGGAGCTGTTTTTT	CASSLGGPAGELFF
NA	few	TRBV24-1	TRBJ2-1	TGTGCCACCAGTGGCAGCAGGGGGACTAGGGGCCCCAGAACCTACAATGAGCAGTTCTTC	CATSGSRGTRGPRTYNEQFF
TRBD1	NA	TRBV7-2	TRBJ2-2	TGTGCCAGCAGCGTACCCGGACAGGGGGAATTAACCGGGGAGCTGTTTTTT	CASSVPGQGELTGELFF
TRBD2	few	TRBV5-1	TRBJ2-1	TGCGCCAGCAGCTTGGAATTGCCTAGCGGGAGCGATGAGCAGTTCTTC	CASSLELPSGSDEQFF
NA	few	TRBV29-1	TRBJ1-3	TGCAGCGTTGCCCGCCGCGGGGCGACATCTGGAAACACCATATATTTT	CSVARRGATSGNTIYF
TRBD2	few	TRBV6-1	TRBJ2-1	TGTGCCAGCAGGATCTGGACTAGCGGGGGGGCCCATGAGCAGTTCTTC	CASRIWTSGGAHEQFF
NA	NA	TRBV3-1	TRBJ2-7	TGTGCCAGCAGCCAAGATAGGGTAGCGGAGCAGTACTTC	CASSQDRVAEQYF
NA	NA	TRBV9	TRBJ1-5	TGTGCCAGCAGCGTAGCCGACAATCAGCCCCAGCATTTT	CASSVADNQPQHF
NA	NA	TRBV7-2	TRBJ2-1	TGTGCCAGCAGCCCCCTGGGACCAAGCTCCTACAATGAGCAGTTCTTC	CASSPLGPSSYNEQFF
TRBD2	NA	TRBV5-1	TRBJ2-1	TGCGCCAGCAGCCCCGTACCGGGACTAGCGGGGCGGGAGCAGTTCTTC	CASSPVPGLAGREQFF
NA	many	TRBV4-2	TRBJ2-4	TGTGCCAGCAGCCAAGAGACAGCCCTAGCCAAAAACATTCAGTACTTC	CASSQETALAKNIQYF
TRBD1	NA	TRBV20-1	TRBJ2-2	TGCAGTGCTAGAGGACAGGGGACTTCGAACACCGGGGAGCTGTTTTTT	CSARGQGTSNTGELFF
NA	few	TRBV20-1	TRBJ2-7	TGCAGTGCTTCCCCTCACGAGCAGTACTTC	CSASPHEQYF
TRBD1	NA	TRBV7-9	TRBJ2-7	TGTGCCAGCAGCACCGGGACAGGGGTAAACGAGCAGTACTTC	CASSTGTGVNEQYF
NA	few	TRBV12-3/TRBV12-4	TRBJ1-1	TGTGCCAGCAGGGAAGGGCCCGAAGCTTTCTTT	CASREGPEAFF
TRBD1	few	TRBV18	TRBJ2-7	TGTGCCAGCTCACCACAGGGACAGGGTTCCGAGCAGTACTTC	CASSPQGQGSEQYF
NA	NA	TRBV20-1	TRBJ1-6	TGCAGTGCGAAACAGGGAGGGTATAATTCACCCCTCCACTTT	CSAKQGGYNSPLHF
NA	few	TRBV4-3	TRBJ1-1	TGCGCCAGCAGCCAAGATCGGTCGGAGTGGTCCGAAGCTTTCTTT	CASSQDRSEWSEAFF
NA	many	TRBV29-1	TRBJ1-3	TGCAGCGTGATGACCGCGCTCCGAAGCGCCATATATTTT	CSVMTALRSAIYF
NA	NA	TRBV4-3	TRBJ2-7	TGCGCCAGCAGCCAAGGGACTACCAAGCAGTACTTC	CASSQGTTKQYF
NA	NA	TRBV5-1	TRBJ2-7	TGCGCCAGCAGCTTGGGGGACACAAGCTCCTACGAGCAGTACTTC	CASSLGDTSSYEQYF
TRBD1	many	TRBV4-1	TRBJ1-5	TGCGCCAGCAGCCAACAACAGGGGACCCTGGGAGATCAGCCCCAGCATTTT	CASSQQQGTLGDQPQHF